This T cell receptor beta chain was observed in a study of shared clonotypes between healthy human individuals. As for the study in general: For every donor, three CD4 naive, three CD4 memory, two CD8 naive and one CD8 memory plates were used.

This CDR3 has 21 amino acids. J gave up 1 base and V 2 bases, and 17 bases lay outside the gene matches. Germline V lookup: CDR1 MGHRA, CDR2 YSYEKL. Clones were sequenced by immunoSEQ multiplex PCR, and TCRdb holds only the in-frame ones, with some missing. The sample carries more than 500,000 clones, around 95% recorded once. Broader study findings: Shared clonotypes across all four donors exceeded non-shared ones in generation probability.

Note on this clone: Antigen unknown.

The material sequenced was naive CD4+ T cells sorted from blood. The subset is: CD45RA+ positively selected. This receptor was identified in a woman under 40 in good health. This chain links TRBV4-1 with TRBJ2-7, with 13 bases lining up with TRBD2. The CDR3 is CASSQPILAGGSLRVSYEQYF. CDR3 in DNA: TGCGCCAGCAGCCAACCTATACTAGCGGGAGGGTCCCTTAGAGTATCCTACGAGCAGTACTTC.